This T cell receptor (beta chain) was identified in a study of control samples from healthy donors and cancer patients. There are 14 residues in the CDR3. Trimming shortened V by 3 bases and J by 6 bases, and 15 bases separated the two germline ends. Per germline, CDR1 DFQATT and CDR2 SNEGSKA (reference sequence). Method: immunoSEQ multiplex PCR; TCRdb's copy keeps in-frame clones and lacks some. Counted here are around 150,000 clones, about 94% occurring once; the ten biggest clones make up roughly 8.4%. This TCR was sampled from a middle-aged woman in good health. The sequenced sample was blood. The chain carries TRBV20-1 and TRBJ1-5; no clear D gene. CDR3 nucleotide sequence: TGCAGTGCTAGTAATACGGTTTTGGGTCAGCCCCAGCATTTT. It codes for CSASNTVLGQPQHF.